This T cell receptor beta chain was captured in a study of T cells in Graves' hyperthyroidism and ophthalmopathy. On the study more broadly: Peripheral blood sampling occurred at initial diagnosis, before any treatment.

Germline trimming cut 2 bases from V and 4 bases from J; bases unmatched to any gene: 7. The V gene's germline CDR1 is MNHEY and CDR2 SMNVEV (reference sequence). This CDR3 is 15 amino acids long. TCR beta CDR3 region amplification was performed from RNA transcripts. TCR CDR3 regions were first amplified by RT-PCR with HTBI primers. TCRdb passed the multiplex PCR reads through MiXCR, listing each CDR3 protein once. Altogether under 450,000 distinct CDR3 sequences are present, roughly 14% being singletons, with the ten largest covering roughly 20%. The clonotype was recovered from a man under 40 with Graves' hyperthyroidism that later progressed to Graves' ophthalmopathy. This rearrangement joins TRBV27 to TRBJ1-1; 7 positions match TRBD1. Sequencing used blood. This CDR3 is CASSLRAGGSTEAFF. Here the CDR3 DNA reads TGTGCCAGCAGTTTACGGGCAGGGGGGAGCACTGAAGCTTTCTTT.